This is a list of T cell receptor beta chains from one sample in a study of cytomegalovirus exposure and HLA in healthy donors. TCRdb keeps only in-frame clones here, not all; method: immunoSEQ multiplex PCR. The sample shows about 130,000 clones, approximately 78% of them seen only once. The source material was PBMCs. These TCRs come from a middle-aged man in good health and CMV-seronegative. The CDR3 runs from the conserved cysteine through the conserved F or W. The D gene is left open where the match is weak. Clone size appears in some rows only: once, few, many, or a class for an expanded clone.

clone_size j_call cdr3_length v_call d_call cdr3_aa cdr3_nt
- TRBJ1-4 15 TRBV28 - CASSHPGPGGEKLFF TGTGCCAGCAGCCACCCGGGCCCCGGCGGGGAAAAACTGTTTTTT
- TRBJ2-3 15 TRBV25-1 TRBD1 CASRRTGGSTDTQYF TGTGCCAGCAGACGGACAGGAGGTAGCACAGATACGCAGTATTTT
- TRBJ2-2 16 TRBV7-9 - CASSVAAPSNTGELFF TGTGCCAGCAGCGTAGCGGCACCCTCGAACACCGGGGAGCTGTTTTTT
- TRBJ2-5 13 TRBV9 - CASSRGLRETQYF TGTGCCAGCAGTCGGGGTTTGAGGGAGACCCAGTACTTC
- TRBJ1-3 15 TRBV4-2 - CASSQDRSAGNTIYF TGTGCCAGCAGCCAAGACAGATCAGCTGGAAACACCATATATTTT
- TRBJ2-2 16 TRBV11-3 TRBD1 CASSSYRGIIPGELFF TGTGCCAGCAGCTCCTACAGGGGAATAATTCCCGGGGAGCTGTTTTTT
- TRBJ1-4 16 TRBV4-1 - CASSQVGGTNNEKLFF TGCGCCAGCAGCCAAGTAGGGGGAACCAATAATGAAAAACTGTTTTTT
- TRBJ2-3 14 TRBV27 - CASRLEGSTDTQYF TGTGCCAGCAGGCTGGAGGGGAGCACAGATACGCAGTATTTT
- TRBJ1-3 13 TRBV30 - CAWSVLSGNTIYF TGTGCCTGGAGTGTACTGTCTGGAAACACCATATATTTT
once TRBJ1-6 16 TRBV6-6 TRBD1 CASSYKGQGKGSPLHF TGTGCCAGCAGTTACAAGGGACAGGGGAAGGGCTCACCCCTCCACTTT
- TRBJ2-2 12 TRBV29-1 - CSVDWGAGELFF TGCAGCGTTGATTGGGGGGCCGGGGAGCTGTTTTTT
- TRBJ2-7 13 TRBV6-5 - CASRTPTDYEQYF TGTGCCAGCAGAACTCCGACAGACTACGAGCAGTACTTC
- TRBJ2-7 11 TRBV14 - CASSQSYEQYF TGTGCCAGCAGCCAAAGCTACGAGCAGTACTTC
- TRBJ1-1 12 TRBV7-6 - CASSPQGGEAFF TGTGCCAGCAGCCCACAGGGTGGTGAAGCTTTCTTT
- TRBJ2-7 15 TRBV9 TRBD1 CASSPQPGTAYEQYF TGTGCCAGCAGCCCGCAGCCCGGGACAGCCTACGAGCAGTACTTC
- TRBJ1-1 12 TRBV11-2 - CASSLSGVEAFF TGTGCCAGCAGCTTATCAGGGGTTGAAGCTTTCTTT
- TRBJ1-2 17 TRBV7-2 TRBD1 CASSEPGQGNPSYGYTF TGTGCCAGCAGCGAACCGGGACAGGGAAATCCTAGCTATGGCTACACCTTC
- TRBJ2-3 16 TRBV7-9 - CASSLGRSRFTDTQYF TGTGCCAGCAGCTTAGGTCGGTCCAGGTTCACAGATACGCAGTATTTT
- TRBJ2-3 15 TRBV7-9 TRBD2 CASSLSSGGTDTQYF TGTGCCAGCAGCTTATCAAGCGGGGGTACAGATACGCAGTATTTT
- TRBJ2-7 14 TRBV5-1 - CASSLGDTSYEQYF TGCGCCAGCAGCTTGGGGGACACCTCCTACGAGCAGTACTTC
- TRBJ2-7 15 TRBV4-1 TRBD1 CASSQDSWTGREQYF TGCGCCAGCAGCCAAGATTCCTGGACAGGGAGAGAGCAGTACTTC
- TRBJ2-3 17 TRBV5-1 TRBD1 CASSLFVQGQGTKSQYF TGCGCCAGCAGCTTGTTTGTTCAGGGACAGGGGACGAAATCGCAGTATTTT
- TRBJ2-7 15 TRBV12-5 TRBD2 CASGLWRGGRVEQYF TGTGCTAGTGGTTTGTGGCGGGGGGGTCGCGTCGAGCAGTACTTC
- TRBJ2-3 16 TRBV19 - CASSSPGATSTDTQYF TGTGCCAGTAGTTCCCCAGGGGCAACAAGCACAGATACGCAGTATTTT
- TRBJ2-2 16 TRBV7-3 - CASSPGGTANTGELFF TGTGCCAGCAGTCCGGGAGGGACAGCTAACACCGGGGAGCTGTTTTTT
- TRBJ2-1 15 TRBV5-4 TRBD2 CASSFSSGGYNEQFF TGTGCCAGCAGCTTTTCTAGCGGGGGGTACAATGAGCAGTTCTTC
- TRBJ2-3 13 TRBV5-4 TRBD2 CASTSGGTDTQYF TGTGCCAGCACTAGCGGGGGCACAGATACGCAGTATTTT
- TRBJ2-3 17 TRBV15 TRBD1 CATSTRTGTGFTDTQYF TGTGCCACCAGCACGAGAACCGGGACAGGGTTCACAGATACGCAGTATTTT
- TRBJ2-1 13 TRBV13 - CASSLVSSNEQFF TGTGCCAGCAGCTTAGTCAGTTCGAATGAGCAGTTCTTC
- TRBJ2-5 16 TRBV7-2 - CASSFRVTRYQETQYF TGTGCCAGCAGCTTTCGGGTCACCCGGTACCAAGAGACCCAGTACTTC
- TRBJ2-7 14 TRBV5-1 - CASSWTDSSYEQYF TGCGCCAGCAGCTGGACAGATAGCTCCTACGAGCAGTACTTC
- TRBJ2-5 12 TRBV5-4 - CASSFGDFTQYF TGTGCCAGCAGCTTTGGTGACTTTACCCAGTACTTC
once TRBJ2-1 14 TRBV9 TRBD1 CASTRTGADNEQFF TGTGCCAGCACCCGGACAGGGGCCGACAATGAGCAGTTCTTC
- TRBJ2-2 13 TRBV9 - CASSVGVSGELFF TGTGCCAGCAGCGTAGGAGTATCCGGGGAGCTGTTTTTT
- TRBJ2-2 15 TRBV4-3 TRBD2 CASSQAGGYTGELFF TGCGCCAGCAGCCAAGCCGGGGGGTATACCGGGGAGCTGTTTTTT
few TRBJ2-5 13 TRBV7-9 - CASSLFYRETQYF TGTGCCAGCAGCTTATTCTATCGTGAGACCCAGTACTTC
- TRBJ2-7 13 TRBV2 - CASSSGSSYEQYF TGTGCCAGCAGTTCGGGGTCAAGCTACGAGCAGTACTTC
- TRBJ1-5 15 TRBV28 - CASSMTGHSNQPQHF TGTGCCAGCAGTATGACAGGACATAGCAATCAGCCCCAGCATTTT
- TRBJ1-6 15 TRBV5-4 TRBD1 CASSLAGTGVSPLHF TGTGCCAGCAGCTTGGCGGGGACAGGGGTCTCACCCCTCCACTTT
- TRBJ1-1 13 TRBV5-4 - CASSSGLEREAFF TGTGCCAGCAGCTCGGGACTGGAGCGGGAAGCTTTCTTT
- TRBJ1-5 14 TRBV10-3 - CATAQGTRNQPQHF TGTGCCACCGCCCAGGGGACCCGCAATCAGCCCCAGCATTTT
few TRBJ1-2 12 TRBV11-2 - CASSDRPLGYTF TGTGCCAGCAGCGACAGGCCCTTGGGCTACACCTTC
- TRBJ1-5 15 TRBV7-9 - CASSLGKQGGQPQHF TGTGCCAGCAGCTTAGGGAAGCAGGGCGGCCAGCCCCAGCATTTT
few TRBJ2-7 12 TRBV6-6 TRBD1 CASSYSGQGPTF TGTGCCAGCAGTTACTCGGGACAGGGGCCTACCTTC
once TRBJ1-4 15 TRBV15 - CATSRDRLINEKLFF TGTGCCACCAGCAGAGATCGACTGATTAATGAAAAACTGTTTTTT
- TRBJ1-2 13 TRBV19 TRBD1 CASRGGQFYGYTF TGTGCCAGTAGAGGGGGACAGTTCTATGGCTACACCTTC
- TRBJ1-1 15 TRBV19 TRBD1 CASSTRTGVNTEAFF TGTGCCAGTAGCACTCGGACAGGGGTGAACACTGAAGCTTTCTTT
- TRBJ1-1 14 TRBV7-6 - CASSPGFGNTEAFF TGTGCCAGCAGCCCGGGTTTTGGGAACACTGAAGCTTTCTTT
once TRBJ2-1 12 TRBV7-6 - CASSLIPGEQFF TGTGCCAGCAGCTTGATTCCGGGGGAGCAGTTCTTC
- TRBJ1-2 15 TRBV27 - CASSLLPGEVIGYTF TGTGCCAGCAGTTTACTTCCAGGGGAAGTCATTGGCTACACCTTC
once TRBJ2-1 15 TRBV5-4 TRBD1 CASSNVDRGRNEQFF TGTGCCAGCAGCAATGTGGACAGGGGACGGAATGAGCAGTTCTTC
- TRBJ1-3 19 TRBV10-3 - CAISDFQGSKSTSGNTIYF TGTGCCATCAGTGACTTTCAGGGCTCTAAATCCACCTCTGGAAACACCATATATTTT
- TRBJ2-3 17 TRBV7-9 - CASSSPSRHTTSDTQYF TGTGCCAGCAGCTCCCCGTCCCGACACACCACCTCTGATACGCAGTATTTT
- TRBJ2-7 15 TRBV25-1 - CASSELRGPLYEQYF TGTGCCAGCAGTGAATTAAGGGGTCCCCTCTACGAGCAGTACTTC
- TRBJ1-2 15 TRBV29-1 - CSVEEGTGNPYGYTF TGCAGCGTTGAAGAGGGAACAGGGAACCCCTATGGCTACACCTTC
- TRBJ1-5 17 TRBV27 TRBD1 CASSLTPRQGSNQPQHF TGTGCCAGCAGTTTAACCCCCCGACAGGGCAGCAATCAGCCCCAGCATTTT
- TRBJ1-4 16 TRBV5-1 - CASSLLVGAGNEKLFF TGCGCCAGCAGCCTTCTTGTGGGGGCCGGTAATGAAAAACTGTTTTTT
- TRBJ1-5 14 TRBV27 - CASSLQGGGQPQHF TGTGCCAGCAGTTTACAGGGAGGAGGACAGCCCCAGCATTTT
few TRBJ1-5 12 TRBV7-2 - CASSSVNQPQHF TGTGCCAGCAGCTCGGTAAATCAGCCCCAGCATTTT